These 14 T cell receptor beta chains share one sample of origin, sequenced in a study of CD4 T cells in relation to SARS-CoV-2 and coronaviruses. Repertoires were generated with immunoSEQ multiplex PCR, while TCRdb's copy carries only in-frame clones and drops some. The table lists roughly 38,000 clones, 84% of them singletons. Their cognate antigens are unknown. Material for sequencing was naive CD4+ T cells from PBMCs, cultured in vitro. The subset here: naive CD4+ T cells isolated by negative enrichment. All receptors derive from an adult with COVID-19.

J is TRBJ2-5 and V is TRBV28; 8 positions agree with TRBD1. The CDR3 extends over 17 amino acids. J was trimmed by 1 base and V by 3 bases; bases with no gene match: 10. Germline lookup yields CDR1 MDHEN and CDR2 SYDVKM. Written as DNA, the CDR3 is TGTGCCAGCAGTTTTAGAAGTGGACAGGGCCCCCAAGAGACCCAGTACTTC. Amino acids: CASSFRSGQGPQETQYF.

This chain links TRBV18 with TRBJ2-5, with D maybe TRBD1 (6 bases). Trimming cost V 1 base and J 5 bases, with 14 bases left between them. The germline V gene encodes CDR1 KGHSH and CDR2 LQKENI. This CDR3 is built from 15 residues. The CDR3 sequence is CASSPLSGVRETQYF. CDR3 nucleotides: TGTGCCAGCTCACCACTTTCAGGGGTGAGGGAGACCCAGTACTTC.

The table lists this clone with a count of one. The chain carries TRBV27 and TRBJ1-6; D is possibly TRBD1 (6 bases). The V gene lost 3 bases and the J gene lost 7 bases, with 16 bases spanning the gap. Germline V lookup: CDR1 MNHEY, CDR2 SMNVEV (reference sequence). The CDR3 spans 16 residues. CDR3 nucleotide sequence: TGTGCCAGCAGTTTCGGGGACGGGGGCCAAAATTCACCCCTCCACTTT. Encoded protein: CASSFGDGGQNSPLHF.

This clone was detected once. The chain uses TRBV28 and TRBJ2-3; the D is unclear. This CDR3 is 13 amino acids long. V was clipped by 6 bases and J by 4 bases, with 11 bases between them. The V gene's germline CDR1 is MDHEN and CDR2 SYDVKM. CDR3 in amino acids: CASRSPLSDTQYF. The CDR3 DNA sequence: TGTGCCAGCAGGTCACCTCTCTCAGATACGCAGTATTTT.

The rearrangement links TRBV2 to TRBJ2-7, with 11 bases matching TRBD2. There are 15 residues in the CDR3. V lost 6 bases, J lost 1 base, and 5 bases stayed unmatched. Germline loops: CDR1 SNHLY, CDR2 FYNNEI. The CDR3 DNA reads TGTGCCAGCAGCTGGGGGACTAGCGGATCCTACGAGCAGTACTTC. Translation: CASSWGTSGSYEQYF.

The genes are TRBV2 and TRBJ2-5; weak D call: TRBD1 (6 bases). CDR1 SNHLY and CDR2 FYNNEI come from the germline V gene. This CDR3 is built from 13 residues. Trimming removed 7 bases at V and 1 base at J, with 10 bases between. The CDR3 spells CASMGDIQETQYF. The CDR3 coding sequence is TGTGCCAGCATGGGGGACATCCAAGAGACCCAGTACTTC.

CDR3 amino acids: CASSARVASSYNEQFF. The CDR3 DNA reads as TGTGCCAGCAGTGCCCGGGTTGCGAGCTCCTACAATGAGCAGTTCTTC. This chain joins TRBV28 and TRBJ2-1, with D uncertain. There are 16 residues in the CDR3. Trimming removed 5 bases at V and 0 bases at J, with 14 bases between. Germline CDR1 MDHEN, CDR2 SYDVKM.

The chain joins TRBV3-1 (or the pseudogene TRBV3-2) to TRBJ2-1; unclear D gene. Per germline, CDR1 LGHDT and CDR2 YNNKEL (reference sequence). This CDR3 spans 15 amino acids. V was cut by 0 bases and J by 1 base, with 7 bases left in between. The CDR3 loop is CASSQDQLSYNEQFF. CDR3 coding DNA: TGTGCCAGCAGCCAAGATCAACTATCCTACAATGAGCAGTTCTTC.

This chain uses TRBV4-1 with TRBJ2-2, with D maybe TRBD1 (6 bases). V gave up 2 bases and J gave up 6 bases, with 16 bases separating them. Germline CDR1 reads MGHRA; CDR2 reads YSYEKL. The CDR3 extends over 16 amino acids. CDR3 DNA: TGCGCCAGCAGCCAATTTTCCCGACAGGATCCCGGGGAGCTGTTTTTT. This sequence encodes CASSQFSRQDPGELFF.

This clone is a singleton in its sample. J is TRBJ2-7 and V is TRBV6-9, with D possibly TRBD2 on 6 matching bases. V was pared by 3 bases and J by 2 bases, with 20 bases between. CDR3 length: 17 amino acids. Germline CDR1 reads MNHGY; CDR2 reads SVAAGI. The CDR3 DNA reads as TGTGCCAGCAGTTACCCGTTGGGGGGTAGCGTTCCCTACGAGCAGTACTTC. The encoded protein is CASSYPLGGSVPYEQYF.

The rearrangement links TRBV27 to TRBJ2-6; D is uncertain. The ends were cut back, 4 bases at V and 0 bases at J, with 4 bases in the middle. The CDR3 is 14 residues long. Germline V gives CDR1 MNHEY, CDR2 SMNVEV (reference sequence). In nucleotides, the CDR3 is TGTGCCAGCAGTTATGCCTCTGGGGCCAACGTCCTGACTTTC. Translating gives CASSYASGANVLTF.

The rearrangement joins TRBV28 to TRBJ1-4; D gene uncertain. This CDR3 comprises 14 residues. Germline assignment: CDR1 MDHEN and CDR2 SYDVKM. V lost 3 bases and J lost 8, with 13 bases in between. In DNA, the CDR3 is TGTGCCAGCAGTTTCTTAGACCGAGGGGAAAAACTGTTTTTT. As protein: CASSFLDRGEKLFF.

The J gene is TRBJ2-1, the V gene TRBV6-5; the match to TRBD1 covers 7 bases. The CDR3 loop spans 14 amino acids. Germline CDR1 is MNHEY and CDR2 is SVGAGI. The trim removed 2 bases at V and 8 bases at J, leaving 6 bases unmatched. The CDR3 region is CASSYDPTGDEQFF. CDR3 coding DNA: TGTGCCAGCAGTTACGACCCCACAGGGGATGAGCAGTTCTTC.

This chain connects TRBV7-2 to TRBJ2-7; D gene ambiguous. V was cut by 5 bases and J by 5 bases, with 10 bases left in between. The germline V gene has CDR1 SGHTA and CDR2 FQGNSA. There are 12 residues in the CDR3. CDR3 nucleotides: TGTGCCAGCAGCGAAAGGGCTAACGAGCAGTACTTC. This sequence encodes CASSERANEQYF.